A selection of T cell receptor beta chains follows, all from one sample in a study of blood T cells in healthy people across ages. TCRdb re-derived calls from the 5' RACE reads in MiXCR, one entry per CDR3 protein. This sample yields 550,000 to 700,000 distinct CDR3 sequences, of which 25% to 30% are seen a single time; 15% to 20% belongs to the top ten. Input material: blood. The receptors originated from a woman in her 70s in good health. Both conserved end residues are part of each CDR3. The D gene is left open where the match is weak. Clone size is shown for a subset of rows, as once, few, many or a class of expanded clone.

abundance: few
d_gene: .
j_gene: TRBJ2-5
v_gene: TRBV20-1
CDR3aa: CSASSPSGLIQETQYF
CDR3nt: TGCAGTGCTAGTAGCCCCTCAGGACTGATCCAAGAGACCCAGTACTTC

abundance: .
d_gene: .
j_gene: TRBJ2-3
v_gene: TRBV7-9
CDR3aa: CASSPRGTYTDTQYF
CDR3nt: TGTGCCAGCAGCCCAAGAGGGACCTACACAGATACGCAGTATTTT

abundance: few
d_gene: .
j_gene: TRBJ1-6
v_gene: TRBV4-3
CDR3aa: CASSQGSGSYNSPLHF
CDR3nt: TGCGCCAGCAGCCAAGGGAGTGGCTCCTATAATTCACCCCTCCACTTT

abundance: few
d_gene: .
j_gene: TRBJ2-5
v_gene: TRBV11-3
CDR3aa: CASSLARGLGETQYF
CDR3nt: TGTGCCAGCAGCTTAGCGAGGGGTTTAGGAGAGACCCAGTACTTC

abundance: few
d_gene: .
j_gene: TRBJ1-1
v_gene: TRBV5-1
CDR3aa: CASSLTTGGQPLAFF
CDR3nt: TGCGCCAGCAGCTTAACGACCGGGGGGCAACCCTTAGCTTTCTTT

abundance: .
d_gene: .
j_gene: TRBJ1-1
v_gene: TRBV6-4
CDR3aa: CASSAHLNTEAFF
CDR3nt: TGTGCCAGCAGTGCACACCTTAACACTGAAGCTTTCTTT

abundance: .
d_gene: .
j_gene: TRBJ1-1
v_gene: TRBV6-6
CDR3aa: CASNIEVLGGAFF
CDR3nt: TGTGCCAGCAACATAGAGGTGCTAGGGGGGGCTTTCTTT

abundance: .
d_gene: .
j_gene: TRBJ2-5
v_gene: TRBV29-1
CDR3aa: CSVGTGTQETQYF
CDR3nt: TGCAGCGTCGGCACAGGGACACAAGAGACCCAGTACTTC

abundance: .
d_gene: .
j_gene: TRBJ2-1
v_gene: TRBV6-1
CDR3aa: CASSEVTSNEQFF
CDR3nt: TGTGCCAGCAGTGAAGTGACTAGCAATGAGCAGTTCTTC

abundance: few
d_gene: .
j_gene: TRBJ2-7
v_gene: TRBV11-1
CDR3aa: CASSLTIPRTTYEQYF
CDR3nt: TGTGCCAGCAGCCTCACGATTCCCCGGACCACCTACGAGCAGTACTTC

abundance: .
d_gene: TRBD1
j_gene: TRBJ1-6
v_gene: TRBV6-6
CDR3aa: CASSWTGGTYNSPLHF
CDR3nt: TGTGCCAGCAGTTGGACAGGGGGGACTTATAATTCACCCCTCCACTTT

abundance: few
d_gene: .
j_gene: TRBJ2-3
v_gene: TRBV20-1
CDR3aa: CSARRYGVSESDTQYF
CDR3nt: TGCAGTGCTAGACGTTACGGGGTGTCCGAATCGGATACGCAGTATTTT

abundance: few
d_gene: TRBD2
j_gene: TRBJ2-7
v_gene: TRBV7-2
CDR3aa: CASSLIRLAGFTGEQYF
CDR3nt: TGTGCCAGCAGCTTAATCCGACTAGCGGGGTTCACCGGGGAGCAGTACTTC

abundance: few
d_gene: .
j_gene: TRBJ1-6
v_gene: TRBV20-1
CDR3aa: CGARGQNNSPLHF
CDR3nt: TGCGGTGCTAGAGGGCAGAATAATTCACCCCTCCACTTT

abundance: few
d_gene: .
j_gene: TRBJ2-1
v_gene: TRBV20-1
CDR3aa: CSASSPSGGEQFF
CDR3nt: TGCAGTGCTAGCTCTCCCTCGGGCGGTGAGCAGTTCTTC

abundance: .
d_gene: .
j_gene: TRBJ2-1
v_gene: TRBV20-1
CDR3aa: CSARSSTAYDEQFF
CDR3nt: TGCAGTGCTAGATCGAGTACTGCCTATGATGAGCAGTTCTTC

abundance: .
d_gene: .
j_gene: TRBJ1-5
v_gene: TRBV5-1
CDR3aa: CPSSHNPGGNQPQHF
CDR3nt: TGCCCCAGCAGCCATAACCCAGGGGGCAATCAGCCCCAGCATTTT

abundance: few
d_gene: TRBD2
j_gene: TRBJ2-5
v_gene: TRBV7-2
CDR3aa: CASSLASGAPETQYF
CDR3nt: TGTGCCAGCAGCTTAGCTAGCGGGGCACCTGAGACCCAGTACTTC

abundance: few
d_gene: .
j_gene: TRBJ2-7
v_gene: TRBV18
CDR3aa: CASSQSRDEQYF
CDR3nt: TGTGCCAGCTCCCAGTCTAGGGACGAGCAGTACTTC

abundance: .
d_gene: .
j_gene: TRBJ1-2
v_gene: TRBV21-1
CDR3aa: CARWAKGAHGYTF
CDR3nt: .

abundance: few
d_gene: TRBD2
j_gene: TRBJ2-1
v_gene: TRBV12-3/TRBV12-4
CDR3aa: CASSFLAGGNNEQFF
CDR3nt: TGTGCCAGCAGTTTCCTAGCGGGGGGCAACAATGAGCAGTTCTTC

abundance: few
d_gene: .
j_gene: TRBJ2-7
v_gene: TRBV29-1
CDR3aa: CSVVTARSYEQYF
CDR3nt: TGCAGCGTTGTGACAGCCCGATCCTACGAGCAGTACTTC

abundance: many
d_gene: TRBD1
j_gene: TRBJ2-5
v_gene: TRBV9
CDR3aa: CASSVSPGQGDTQYF
CDR3nt: TGTGCCAGCAGCGTCTCGCCGGGACAGGGTGATACCCAGTACTTC

abundance: .
d_gene: .
j_gene: TRBJ2-7
v_gene: TRBV3-1
CDR3aa: CASSQVTGTMYF
CDR3nt: TGTGCCAGCAGCCAAGTTACGGGGACAATGTACTTC

abundance: .
d_gene: TRBD1
j_gene: TRBJ1-1
v_gene: TRBV5-1
CDR3aa: CASSRSGTGGTEAFF
CDR3nt: TGCGCCAGCAGCAGGTCCGGGACAGGGGGGACTGAAGCTTTCTTT

abundance: few
d_gene: .
j_gene: TRBJ1-1
v_gene: TRBV5-1
CDR3aa: CASSLVGLATEAFF
CDR3nt: TGCGCCAGCAGCTTGGTGGGGTTGGCTACTGAAGCTTTCTTT

abundance: many
d_gene: .
j_gene: TRBJ2-3
v_gene: TRBV7-2
CDR3aa: CASSLGLGVQYF
CDR3nt: TGTGCCAGCAGCTTGGGACTTGGTGTGCAGTATTTT

abundance: few
d_gene: .
j_gene: TRBJ1-3
v_gene: TRBV5-1
CDR3aa: CASSSDSGNTIYF
CDR3nt: TGCGCCAGCAGCTCGGATTCTGGAAACACCATATATTTT

abundance: .
d_gene: .
j_gene: TRBJ1-1
v_gene: TRBV25-1
CDR3aa: CASSELGNKRNTEAFF
CDR3nt: TGTGCCAGCAGCGAACTCGGAAATAAGAGGAACACTGAAGCTTTCTTT

abundance: .
d_gene: .
j_gene: TRBJ2-1
v_gene: TRBV7-9
CDR3aa: CASSFGSGDEQFF
CDR3nt: TGTGCCAGCAGCTTTGGGTCAGGGGATGAGCAGTTCTTC

abundance: .
d_gene: .
j_gene: TRBJ2-7
v_gene: TRBV15
CDR3aa: CATSREADLRSYEQYF
CDR3nt: TGTGCCACCAGCAGAGAGGCGGACCTACGCTCCTACGAGCAGTACTTC

abundance: .
d_gene: TRBD1
j_gene: TRBJ1-6
v_gene: TRBV10-3
CDR3aa: CAISGQGDSPLHF
CDR3nt: TGTGCCATCAGTGGACAGGGGGACTCACCCCTCCACTTT

abundance: few
d_gene: .
j_gene: TRBJ2-7
v_gene: TRBV10-3
CDR3aa: CAISESPGPYEQYF
CDR3nt: TGTGCCATCAGTGAGTCACCTGGCCCCTACGAGCAGTACTTC

abundance: .
d_gene: TRBD1
j_gene: TRBJ2-7
v_gene: TRBV6-2/TRBV6-3
CDR3aa: CASSYSSRRQGYYEQYF
CDR3nt: TGTGCCAGCAGTTACTCGTCTCGTCGACAGGGTTACTACGAGCAGTACTTC

abundance: few
d_gene: TRBD1
j_gene: TRBJ1-4
v_gene: TRBV7-8
CDR3aa: CASSLDRSNEKLFF
CDR3nt: TGTGCCAGCAGCCTGGACAGGTCTAATGAAAAACTGTTTTTT

abundance: .
d_gene: .
j_gene: TRBJ2-7
v_gene: TRBV27
CDR3aa: CASRDTWSYEQYF
CDR3nt: TGTGCCAGCCGGGACACCTGGTCATACGAGCAGTACTTC

abundance: few
d_gene: .
j_gene: TRBJ2-7
v_gene: TRBV7-9
CDR3aa: CASSMRRGSYEQYF
CDR3nt: TGTGCCAGCAGCATGAGACGGGGATCCTACGAGCAGTACTTC

abundance: .
d_gene: .
j_gene: TRBJ2-3
v_gene: TRBV27
CDR3aa: CASSSPRTDTQYF
CDR3nt: TGTGCCAGCAGTTCTCCGCGTACAGATACGCAGTATTTT

abundance: few
d_gene: TRBD2
j_gene: TRBJ2-4
v_gene: TRBV20-1
CDR3aa: CSVLAGVAKNIQYF
CDR3nt: TGCAGTGTACTAGCGGGGGTAGCCAAAAACATTCAGTACTTC

abundance: few
d_gene: .
j_gene: TRBJ2-5
v_gene: TRBV20-1
CDR3aa: CSATQGPTASETQYF
CDR3nt: TGCAGTGCTACACAAGGACCTACGGCGTCGGAGACCCAGTACTTC

abundance: .
d_gene: .
j_gene: TRBJ1-4
v_gene: TRBV9
CDR3aa: CASSVGQTNEKLFF
CDR3nt: TGTGCCAGCAGCGTTGGACAGACTAATGAAAAACTGTTTTTT

abundance: .
d_gene: .
j_gene: TRBJ1-2
v_gene: TRBV20-1
CDR3aa: CSARDVRAASNYGYTF
CDR3nt: TGCAGTGCTAGAGATGTTCGCGCGGCCTCTAACTATGGCTACACCTTC

abundance: .
d_gene: TRBD1
j_gene: TRBJ1-2
v_gene: TRBV11-1
CDR3aa: CASSQMGTVYDCGYTF
CDR3nt: TGTGCCAGCAGCCAAATGGGGACAGTTTACGACTGTGGCTACACCTTC

abundance: .
d_gene: .
j_gene: TRBJ2-5
v_gene: TRBV4-1
CDR3aa: CASSQDNRGRKTQYF
CDR3nt: TGCGCCAGCAGCCAAGATAACCGGGGGAGGAAGACCCAGTACTTC

abundance: .
d_gene: .
j_gene: TRBJ1-4
v_gene: TRBV12-5
CDR3aa: CASGLKEEKLFF
CDR3nt: TGTGCTAGTGGTTTGAAGGAGGAAAAACTGTTTTTT

abundance: many
d_gene: .
j_gene: TRBJ2-3
v_gene: TRBV20-1
CDR3aa: CSANPAGRTDTQYF
CDR3nt: TGCAGTGCTAATCCAGCGGGTCGCACAGATACGCAGTATTTT

abundance: .
d_gene: TRBD2
j_gene: TRBJ2-7
v_gene: TRBV6-1
CDR3aa: CASSESLSMGTSRTYEQYF
CDR3nt: TGTGCCAGCAGTGAATCTCTATCCATGGGGACTAGCCGAACCTACGAGCAGTACTTC